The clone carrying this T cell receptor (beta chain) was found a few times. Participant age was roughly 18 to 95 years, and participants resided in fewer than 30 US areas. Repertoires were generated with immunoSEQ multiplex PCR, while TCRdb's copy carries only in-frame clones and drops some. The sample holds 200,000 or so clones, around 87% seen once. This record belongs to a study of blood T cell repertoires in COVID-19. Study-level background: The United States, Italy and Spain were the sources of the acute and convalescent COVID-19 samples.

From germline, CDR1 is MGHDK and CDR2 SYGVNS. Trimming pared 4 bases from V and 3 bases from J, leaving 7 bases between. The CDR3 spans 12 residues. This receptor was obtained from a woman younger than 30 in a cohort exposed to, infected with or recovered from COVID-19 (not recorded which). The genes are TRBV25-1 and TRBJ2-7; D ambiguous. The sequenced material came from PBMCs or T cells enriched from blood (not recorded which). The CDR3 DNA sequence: TGTGCCAGCAGTGGAGGAGACTACGAGCAGTACTTC. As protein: CASSGGDYEQYF.